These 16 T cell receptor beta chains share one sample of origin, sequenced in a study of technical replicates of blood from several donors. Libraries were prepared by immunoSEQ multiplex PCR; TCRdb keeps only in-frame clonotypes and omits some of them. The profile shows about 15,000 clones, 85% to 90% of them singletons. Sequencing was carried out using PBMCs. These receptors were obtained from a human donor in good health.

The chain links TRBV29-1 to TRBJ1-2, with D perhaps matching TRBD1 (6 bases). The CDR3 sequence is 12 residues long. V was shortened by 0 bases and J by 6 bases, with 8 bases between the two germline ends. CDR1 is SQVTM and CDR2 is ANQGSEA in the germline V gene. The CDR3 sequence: CSVEEGADGYTF. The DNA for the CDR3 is TGCAGCGTTGAAGAGGGGGCGGATGGCTACACCTTC. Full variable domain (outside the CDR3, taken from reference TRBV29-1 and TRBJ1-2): SAVISQKPSRDICQRGTSLTIQCQVDSQVTMMFWYRQQPGQSLTLIATANQGSEATYESGFVIDKFPISRPNLTFSTLTVSNMSPEDSSIYLCSVEEGADGYTFGSGTRLTVV.

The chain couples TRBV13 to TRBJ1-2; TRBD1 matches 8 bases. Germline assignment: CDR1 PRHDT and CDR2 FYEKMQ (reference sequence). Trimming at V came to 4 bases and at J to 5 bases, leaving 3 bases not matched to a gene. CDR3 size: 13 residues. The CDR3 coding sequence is TGTGCCAGCAGCTACAGGGGGGCATATGGCTACACCTTC. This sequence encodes CASSYRGAYGYTF.

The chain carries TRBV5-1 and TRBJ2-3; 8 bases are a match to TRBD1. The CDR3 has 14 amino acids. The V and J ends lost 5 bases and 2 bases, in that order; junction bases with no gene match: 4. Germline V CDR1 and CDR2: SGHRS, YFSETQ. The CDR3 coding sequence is TGCGCCAGCAGACAGGGGGGCTCCACAGATACGCAGTATTTT. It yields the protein CASRQGGSTDTQYF.

The chain's CDR3 is CASSAEQGAQQPQHF. The CDR3 DNA reads as TGTGCCAGCAGCGCTGAACAGGGGGCTCAGCAGCCCCAGCATTTT. The chain joins TRBV9 to TRBJ1-5; 9 bases line up with TRBD1. Losses at the gene ends were 3 bases for V and 7 bases for J; bases not matched to a gene: 8. Germline CDR1 SGDLS, CDR2 YYNGEE. The CDR3 spans 15 residues.

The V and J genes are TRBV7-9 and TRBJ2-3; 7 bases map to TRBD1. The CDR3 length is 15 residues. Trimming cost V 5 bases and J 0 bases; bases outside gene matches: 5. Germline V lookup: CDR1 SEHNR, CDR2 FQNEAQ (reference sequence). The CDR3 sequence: CASSHRGDSTDTQYF. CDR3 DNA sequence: TGTGCCAGCAGCCACAGGGGCGATAGCACAGATACGCAGTATTTT.

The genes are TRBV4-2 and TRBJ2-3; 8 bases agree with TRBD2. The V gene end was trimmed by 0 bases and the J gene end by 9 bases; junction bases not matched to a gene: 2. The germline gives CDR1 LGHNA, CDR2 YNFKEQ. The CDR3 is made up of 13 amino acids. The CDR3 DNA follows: TGTGCCAGCAGCCAAGAGTTAGCGGGGACGCAGTATTTT. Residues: CASSQELAGTQYF.

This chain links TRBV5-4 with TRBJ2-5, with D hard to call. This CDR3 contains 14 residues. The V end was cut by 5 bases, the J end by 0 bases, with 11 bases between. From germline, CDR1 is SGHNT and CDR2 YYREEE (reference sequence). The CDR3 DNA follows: TGTGCCAGCAGTCTCGACGGGTACCAAGAGACCCAGTACTTC. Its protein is CASSLDGYQETQYF.

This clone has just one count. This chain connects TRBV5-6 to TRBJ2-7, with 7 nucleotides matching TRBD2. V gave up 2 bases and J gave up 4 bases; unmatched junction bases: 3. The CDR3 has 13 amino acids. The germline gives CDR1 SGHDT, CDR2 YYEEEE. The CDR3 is CASSFIGRYEQYF. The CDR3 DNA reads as TGTGCCAGCAGCTTTATCGGGAGGTACGAGCAGTACTTC.

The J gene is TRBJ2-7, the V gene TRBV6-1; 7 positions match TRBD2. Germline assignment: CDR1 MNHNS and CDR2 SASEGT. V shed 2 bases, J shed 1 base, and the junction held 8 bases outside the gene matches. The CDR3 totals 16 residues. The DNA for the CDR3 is TGTGCCAGCAGTGAAAGGTGGGGGGGACGGTCCTACGAGCAGTACTTC. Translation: CASSERWGGRSYEQYF.

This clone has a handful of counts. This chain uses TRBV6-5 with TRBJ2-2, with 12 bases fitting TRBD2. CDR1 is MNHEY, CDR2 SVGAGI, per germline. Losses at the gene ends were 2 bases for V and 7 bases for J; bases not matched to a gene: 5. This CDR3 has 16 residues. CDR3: CASSYLAGGPGGELFF. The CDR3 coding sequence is TGTGCCAGCAGTTACCTAGCGGGAGGGCCAGGCGGGGAGCTGTTTTTT.

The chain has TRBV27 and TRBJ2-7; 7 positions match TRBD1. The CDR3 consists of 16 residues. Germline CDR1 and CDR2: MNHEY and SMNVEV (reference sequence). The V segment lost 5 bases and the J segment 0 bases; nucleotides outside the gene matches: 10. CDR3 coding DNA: TGTGCCAGCAGTCCACTTACCGGGACAGCCTCCTACGAGCAGTACTTC. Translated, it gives CASSPLTGTASYEQYF.

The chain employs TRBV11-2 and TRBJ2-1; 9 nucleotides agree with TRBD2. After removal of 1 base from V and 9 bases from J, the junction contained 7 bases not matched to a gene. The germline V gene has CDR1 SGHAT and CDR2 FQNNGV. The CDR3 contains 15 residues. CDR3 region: CASSLVAGALSEQFF. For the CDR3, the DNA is TGTGCCAGCAGCTTAGTAGCGGGAGCCCTAAGTGAGCAGTTCTTC.

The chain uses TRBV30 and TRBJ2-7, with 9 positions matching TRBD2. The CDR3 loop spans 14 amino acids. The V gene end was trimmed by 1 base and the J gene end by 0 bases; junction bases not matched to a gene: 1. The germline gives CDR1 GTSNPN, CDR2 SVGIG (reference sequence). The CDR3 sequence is CAWSGLADSYEQYF. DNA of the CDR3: TGTGCCTGGAGTGGACTAGCGGACTCCTACGAGCAGTACTTC.

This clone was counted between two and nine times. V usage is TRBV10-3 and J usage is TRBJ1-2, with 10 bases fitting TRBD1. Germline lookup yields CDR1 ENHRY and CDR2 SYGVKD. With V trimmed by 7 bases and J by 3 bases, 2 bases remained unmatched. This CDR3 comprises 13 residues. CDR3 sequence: CAITGTGDYGYTF. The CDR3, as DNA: TGTGCCATCACTGGGACAGGGGACTATGGCTACACCTTC.

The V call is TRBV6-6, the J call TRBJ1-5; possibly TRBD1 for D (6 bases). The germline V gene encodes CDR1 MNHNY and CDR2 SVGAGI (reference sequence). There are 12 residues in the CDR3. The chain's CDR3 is CGVGRGDQPQHF. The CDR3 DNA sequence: TGTGGGGTCGGCAGGGGAGATCAGCCCCAGCATTTT.

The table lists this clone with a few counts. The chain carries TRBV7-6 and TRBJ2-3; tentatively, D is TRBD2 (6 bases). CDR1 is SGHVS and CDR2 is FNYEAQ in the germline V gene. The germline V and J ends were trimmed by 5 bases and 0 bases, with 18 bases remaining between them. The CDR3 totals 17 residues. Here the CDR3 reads CASSPLLGGTSTDTQYF. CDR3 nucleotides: TGTGCCAGCAGCCCTCTACTTGGCGGGACGAGCACAGATACGCAGTATTTT. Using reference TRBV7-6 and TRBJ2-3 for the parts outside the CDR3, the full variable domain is GAGVSQSPRYKVTKRGQDVALRCDPISGHVSLYWYRQALGQGPEFLTYFNYEAQQDKSGLPNDRFSAERPEGSISTLTIQRTEQRDSAMYRCASSPLLGGTSTDTQYFGPGTRLTVL.